Shown below are 18 T cell receptor beta chains from a single sample sequenced in a study of blood T cell repertoires in COVID-19. Sequenced by immunoSEQ multiplex PCR; TCRdb stores in-frame clones only, minus some. The table records under 350,000 clones, roughly 90% of them present only once. Material for sequencing was peripheral blood. Receptors originate from a man in his forties with acute or convalescent COVID-19.

As for this clone: Other DNA sequences in the same sample also yield this CDR3. The chain links TRBV20-1 to TRBJ1-4; D is ambiguous. CDR1 and CDR2 from the germline V gene are DFQATT and SNEGSKA (reference sequence). Deletions cut 5 bases from V and 8 bases from J, with 9 bases between. The CDR3 length is 11 residues. The CDR3 loop reads CSARRGEKLFF. As DNA, the CDR3 is TGCAGTGCTCGGCGCGGCGAAAAACTGTTTTTT.

The V gene is TRBV5-3, the J gene TRBJ2-2; maybe TRBD2 (6 bases). TRBV5-3 is noted as an ORF with a role that remains uncertain. This CDR3 region has 16 residues. V shed 2 bases and J shed 4 bases, with 15 bases lying between them. The CDR3 sequence is CARSFSCGVGTGELFF. CDR3 nucleotides: TGTGCCAGAAGCTTCTCCTGCGGGGTAGGCACCGGGGAGCTGTTTTTT.

This clone was seen a single time. V is TRBV9 and J is TRBJ2-3, with D perhaps matching TRBD2 (5 bases). Trimming left V 1 base short and J 0 bases short, with 6 bases between. The CDR3 is 14 amino acids. CDR1 and CDR2 from the germline V gene are SGDLS and YYNGEE. The CDR3 here is CASSVLASTDTQYF. The CDR3 nucleotides read TGTGCCAGCAGCGTATTAGCGAGCACAGATACGCAGTATTTT.

This chain connects TRBV15 to TRBJ2-3, with D unresolved. Trimming stripped 0 bases from V and 0 bases from J, with 10 bases between. The CDR3 has 16 amino acids. Germline V gene sequence: CDR1 LNHNV, CDR2 YYDKDF (reference sequence). The CDR3 sequence: CATSRDRSASTDTQYF. The DNA of the CDR3 is TGTGCCACCAGCAGAGATCGGAGTGCTAGCACAGATACGCAGTATTTT.

V gene TRBV27 combines with J gene TRBJ1-1, with D perhaps TRBD1 (6 bases). Germline V gene sequence: CDR1 MNHEY, CDR2 SMNVEV (reference sequence). V lost 8 bases, J lost 7 bases, and 17 bases lay in between. The CDR3 spans 13 residues. The CDR3 DNA reads as TGTGCCAGCGGGGGCGCAGAGGGGATTGAAGCTTTCTTT. Residues: CASGGAEGIEAFF.

A word on this clone: The sample holds other DNA sequences that translate to the same CDR3. The V gene is TRBV5-1, the J gene TRBJ1-4; possible D gene TRBD1, 6 bases. This CDR3 is 14 amino acids long. Trimming took off 2 bases at V and 3 bases at J, with 8 bases between the two ends. The germline CDR1 and CDR2 sequences are SGHRS and YFSETQ. The CDR3 region has the DNA TGCGCCAGCAGCTTAGGACAGCCTAATGAAAAACTGTTTTTT. This translates into CASSLGQPNEKLFF.

The table lists this clone with a few counts. The chain couples TRBV19 to TRBJ2-1; 10 nucleotides line up with TRBD2. The junction had 8 bases not matched to a gene; V was cut back by 5 bases and J by 4 bases. The V gene's germline CDR1 is LNHDA and CDR2 SQIVND (reference sequence). CDR3 size: 16 residues. DNA for the CDR3: TGTGCCAGTAGTCCCCCCGGGACTAGCGAATACAATGAGCAGTTCTTC. This gives the protein CASSPPGTSEYNEQFF.

This chain's CDR3 is CASSLRSPGNTIYF. For the CDR3, the DNA is TGTGCCAGCAGCCTGAGATCCCCTGGAAACACCATATATTTT. The chain combines TRBV6-5 with TRBJ1-3; D uncertain. CDR3 length: 14 amino acids. V lost 6 bases and J 2 bases, leaving 11 bases between the germline ends. Germline CDR1 reads MNHEY; CDR2 reads SVGAGI.

The chain joins TRBV7-6 to TRBJ1-1; 8 bases map to TRBD1. The CDR3 loop spans 14 amino acids. Germline V CDR1 and CDR2: SGHVS, FNYEAQ. J gave up 8 bases and V 5 bases, and 10 bases lay outside the gene matches. The CDR3, as DNA: TGTGCCAGCAGCCCGGCCAGCGACAGGGGAGAAGCTTTCTTT. It translates to CASSPASDRGEAFF.

The CDR3 sequence is CATSRARGGTQYF. CDR3 coding DNA: TGTGCCACCAGCAGGGCGAGGGGGGGTACGCAGTATTTT. The V gene is TRBV15, the J gene TRBJ2-3; the D gene is possibly TRBD2 (7 bases). The CDR3 loop spans 13 amino acids. Trimming took off 3 bases at V and 8 bases at J, with 12 bases between the two ends. From germline, CDR1 is LNHNV and CDR2 YYDKDF (reference sequence).

This rearrangement joins TRBV27 to TRBJ2-1, with a possible D match to TRBD1 (6 bases). CDR1 is MNHEY and CDR2 is SMNVEV in the germline V gene (reference sequence). There are 13 residues in the CDR3. V was shortened by 7 bases and J by 7 bases, with 14 bases between the two germline ends. Here the CDR3 reads CASTFLGQNEQFF. Written as DNA, the CDR3 is TGTGCCAGCACATTCCTCGGACAGAATGAGCAGTTCTTC.

The chain has TRBV20-1 and TRBJ1-4, with D uncertain. Germline CDR1 DFQATT, CDR2 SNEGSKA (reference sequence). The CDR3 is 13 amino acids. Trimming left V 3 bases short and J 4 bases short, with 9 bases between. CDR3 sequence: CSASSGGNEKLFF. The CDR3 bases are TGCAGTGCTAGTTCCGGAGGTAATGAAAAACTGTTTTTT.

The gene calls are TRBV4-2 and TRBJ1-1; 9 bases are a match to TRBD1. The CDR3 sequence is 14 residues long. Germline V CDR1 and CDR2: LGHNA, YNFKEQ. V dropped 4 bases and J dropped 6; count of bases not matched to a gene: 6. The CDR3 DNA is TGTGCCAGCAGCCTGGGACAGGGAGTCCCTGAAGCTTTCTTT. Residues: CASSLGQGVPEAFF.

The CDR3 DNA is TGTGCCAGCAGTTACGGGGGTGTCACTGAAGCTTTCTTT. This gives the protein CASSYGGVTEAFF. The chain has TRBV12-3 or TRBV12-4 and TRBJ1-1, with D perhaps TRBD1 (5 bases). Trimming took off 4 bases at V and 4 bases at J, with 10 bases between the two ends. The CDR3 runs to 13 residues.

The rearrangement joins TRBV5-1 to TRBJ2-7; D call uncertain. CDR3 length: 14 amino acids. Trimming took 1 base from V and 2 from J, leaving 10 bases between them. CDR1 SGHRS and CDR2 YFSETQ come from the germline V gene. The CDR3 protein is CASSLSQAPYEQYF. The CDR3 DNA reads as TGCGCCAGCAGCTTGAGCCAGGCCCCCTACGAGCAGTACTTC.

This clone was observed once. This sequence joins TRBV9 and TRBJ1-2, with TRBD1 identical over 8 bases. Germline CDR1 is SGDLS and CDR2 is YYNGEE. Losses at the gene ends were 4 bases for V and 1 base for J; bases not matched to a gene: 9. The CDR3 is 16 residues long. The CDR3 spells CASSISDRGLNYGYTF. DNA of the CDR3: TGTGCCAGCAGCATTTCCGACAGGGGCCTTAACTATGGCTACACCTTC.

The chain recombines TRBV5-6 with TRBJ2-7, with 8 bases fitting TRBD1. With 3 bases clipped from V and 2 bases from J, the junction kept 7 bases outside the gene matches. The CDR3 has 15 amino acids. Per the germline V gene, CDR1 is SGHDT and CDR2 is YYEEEE. CDR3 DNA: TGTGCCAGCAGCTCACAAACAGGGGGGCCCTACGAGCAGTACTTC. Translated: CASSSQTGGPYEQYF.

V gene TRBV29-1 combines with J gene TRBJ1-2; TRBD1 matches 8 bases. This CDR3 is built from 13 residues. Germline V gene sequence: CDR1 SQVTM, CDR2 ANQGSEA. With V trimmed by 6 bases and J by 12 bases, 15 bases remained unmatched. The CDR3 DNA reads as TGCAGCGTCCCTCTCGGACAGGGTCAGAGAAACACCTTC. It encodes CSVPLGQGQRNTF.